These T cell receptor beta chains were read from a single sample in a study of early T cells in non-severe SARS-CoV-2 infection. Each CDR3 protein is one row after TCRdb ran MiXCR on the 5' RACE reads. Of 85,000 to 100,000 distinct CDR3 sequences in the sample, 9.5% to 12% were seen once. The sequenced sample was whole blood. Receptors originate from an adult who was a healthcare worker with PCR-confirmed SARS-CoV-2 infection or an uninfected control (not recorded which). CDR3s include the opening cysteine and the closing phenylalanine or tryptophan. The D gene is left open where the match is weak. Only part of the rows carry a size: once, few, many, or a class if the clone is expanded.

size: many
D: TRBD2
J: TRBJ2-2
V: TRBV25-1
CDR3: CASKAGISGELFF
DNA: TGTGCCAGCAAAGCGGGAATCTCCGGGGAGCTGTTTTTT

size: many
D: TRBD2
J: TRBJ2-3
V: TRBV24-1
CDR3: CATSDFRSGVQDTQYF
DNA: TGTGCCACCAGTGATTTTAGGAGCGGGGTGCAAGATACGCAGTATTTT

size: few
D: .
J: TRBJ1-2
V: TRBV30
CDR3: CAWNRPAPLNYGYTF
DNA: TGTGCCTGGAATCGGCCGGCACCATTAAACTATGGCTACACCTTC

size: many
D: .
J: TRBJ2-7
V: TRBV12-3/TRBV12-4
CDR3: CASSLGQGLISYEQYF
DNA: TGTGCCAGCAGTCTCGGGCAGGGTCTAATCTCCTACGAGCAGTACTTC

size: .
D: TRBD1
J: TRBJ2-7
V: TRBV29-1
CDR3: CSVASGTGGYEQYF
DNA: TGCAGCGTCGCATCCGGGACAGGGGGCTACGAGCAGTACTTC

size: .
D: .
J: TRBJ2-1
V: TRBV7-9
CDR3: CASRGGAGPYNEQFF
DNA: TGTGCCAGCAGGGGGGGAGCAGGGCCCTACAATGAGCAGTTCTTC

size: few
D: .
J: TRBJ1-5
V: TRBV28
CDR3: CASSLGTSPQHF
DNA: TGTGCCAGCAGTTTAGGGACATCGCCCCAGCATTTT

size: few
D: .
J: TRBJ1-6
V: TRBV7-9
CDR3: CASRSQQNSPLHF
DNA: TGTGCCAGCAGATCCCAGCAAAATTCACCCCTCCACTTT

size: few
D: .
J: TRBJ2-5
V: TRBV19
CDR3: CASSTAWDTRETQYF
DNA: TGTGCCAGTAGTACTGCCTGGGACACGCGAGAGACCCAGTACTTC

size: few
D: TRBD1
J: TRBJ1-1
V: TRBV12-3/TRBV12-4
CDR3: CASSRTGGDHSAFF
DNA: TGTGCCAGCAGTCGGACAGGGGGCGACCACTCAGCTTTCTTT

size: .
D: TRBD1
J: TRBJ2-6
V: TRBV7-9
CDR3: CASSFQGAYGANVLTF
DNA: TGTGCCAGCAGCTTCCAGGGGGCTTATGGGGCCAACGTCCTGACTTTC

size: .
D: TRBD1
J: TRBJ1-6
V: TRBV12-3/TRBV12-4
CDR3: CASRPTGGADSPLHF
DNA: TGTGCCAGCAGGCCTACAGGGGGCGCTGATTCACCCCTCCACTTT

size: .
D: .
J: TRBJ1-3
V: TRBV18
CDR3: CASSPPGAQGNTIYF
DNA: TGTGCCAGCTCACCACCCGGGGCGCAGGGAAACACCATATATTTT

size: many
D: TRBD1
J: TRBJ2-7
V: TRBV9
CDR3: CASSVAPTGISYEQYF
DNA: TGTGCCAGCAGCGTAGCGCCGACAGGGATCTCCTACGAGCAGTACTTC

size: .
D: TRBD2
J: TRBJ2-7
V: TRBV3-1
CDR3: CASSQGRGRPYEQYF
DNA: TGTGCCAGCAGCCAAGGGCGGGGGAGACCCTACGAGCAGTACTTC

size: few
D: TRBD2
J: TRBJ2-1
V: TRBV7-9
CDR3: CATSKLAGVLNEQFF
DNA: TGTGCCACCTCGAAATTAGCGGGAGTGTTGAATGAGCAGTTCTTC

size: few
D: .
J: TRBJ1-3
V: TRBV7-9
CDR3: CASSSRGREAAGNTIYF
DNA: TGTGCCAGCAGCTCGAGAGGCAGGGAAGCTGCTGGAAACACCATATATTTT

size: .
D: TRBD2
J: TRBJ2-1
V: TRBV7-9
CDR3: CASSRRAGGEWNEQFF
DNA: TGTGCCAGCAGCCGTAGAGCGGGAGGGGAATGGAATGAGCAGTTCTTC

size: medium-sized
D: .
J: TRBJ2-5
V: TRBV6-5
CDR3: CASSYSQSEYF
DNA: TGTGCCAGCAGTTACTCCCAGTCAGAGTACTTC

size: few
D: TRBD1
J: TRBJ2-2
V: TRBV5-1
CDR3: CASSSSPGGNTGELFF
DNA: TGCGCCAGCAGCTCCTCTCCAGGGGGAAACACCGGGGAGCTGTTTTTT

size: .
D: TRBD1
J: TRBJ1-2
V: TRBV6-5
CDR3: CASTKTGQGHGYTF
DNA: TGTGCCAGCACCAAAACAGGACAGGGGCATGGCTACACCTTC

size: many
D: TRBD1
J: TRBJ1-2
V: TRBV7-9
CDR3: CASSSQGKPNYGYTF
DNA: TGTGCCAGCAGCTCACAGGGGAAACCTAACTATGGCTACACCTTC

size: few
D: TRBD1
J: TRBJ2-1
V: TRBV5-4
CDR3: CASSHPGQGGYEQFF
DNA: TGTGCCAGCAGCCATCCGGGACAGGGGGGTTATGAGCAGTTCTTC

size: .
D: .
J: TRBJ2-3
V: TRBV20-1
CDR3: CSASAGPQDTQYF
DNA: TGCAGTGCCTCTGCGGGGCCTCAAGATACGCAGTATTTT

size: many
D: .
J: TRBJ1-1
V: TRBV7-2
CDR3: CASKPTGKEYTEAFF
DNA: TGTGCCAGCAAGCCAACAGGGAAGGAATACACTGAAGCTTTCTTT

size: many
D: TRBD1
J: TRBJ2-1
V: TRBV11-2
CDR3: CASSLGGGLNEQFF
DNA: TGTGCCAGCAGCTTAGGAGGGGGCCTCAATGAGCAGTTCTTC

size: few
D: .
J: TRBJ1-2
V: TRBV10-3
CDR3: CAVGQNYGYTF
DNA: TGTGCCGTCGGACAGAACTATGGCTACACCTTC

size: few
D: .
J: TRBJ1-1
V: TRBV7-2
CDR3: CASSLAGFTEAFF
DNA: TGTGCCAGCAGCTTAGCGGGGTTCACTGAAGCTTTCTTT

size: few
D: .
J: TRBJ1-2
V: TRBV20-1
CDR3: CSARDVYGYTF
DNA: TGCAGTGCTAGAGACGTCTATGGCTACACCTTC

size: few
D: TRBD1
J: TRBJ2-7
V: TRBV29-1
CDR3: CSVVQGPSYEQYF
DNA: TGCAGCGTTGTACAGGGGCCCTCCTACGAGCAGTACTTC

size: few
D: .
J: TRBJ1-4
V: TRBV6-1
CDR3: CASSLNRATNEKLFF
DNA: TGTGCCAGCAGTCTAAACAGGGCCACTAATGAAAAACTGTTTTTT

size: .
D: .
J: TRBJ1-2
V: TRBV20-1
CDR3: CSASGGGASEAYGYTF
DNA: TGCAGTGCTAGCGGGGGAGGGGCGTCCGAGGCCTATGGCTACACCTTC

size: few
D: .
J: TRBJ2-3
V: TRBV12-3/TRBV12-4
CDR3: CASSLLIVPDTQYF
DNA: TGTGCCAGCAGTTTATTAATAGTCCCAGATACGCAGTATTTT

size: few
D: .
J: TRBJ2-3
V: TRBV5-1
CDR3: CASSLGISGRTDTQYF
DNA: TGCGCCAGCAGCTTGGGTATATCGGGACGCACAGATACGCAGTATTTT

size: .
D: .
J: TRBJ1-5
V: TRBV7-9
CDR3: CASSFGGLSNQPQHF
DNA: TGTGCCAGCAGCTTTGGGGGGCTAAGCAATCAGCCCCAGCATTTT

size: many
D: .
J: TRBJ1-5
V: TRBV24-1
CDR3: CATSDFPGSPSNQPQHF
DNA: TGTGCCACCAGTGATTTCCCTGGCAGTCCCAGCAATCAGCCCCAGCATTTT